This T cell receptor (beta chain) was documented in a study of T cell repertoires in cytomegalovirus infection. Study summary: Selection of CMV epitopes for the study included recently identified HLA-C-restricted and well-studied HLA-B-restricted ones. Points from the study as a whole: Pooled public TCR beta family frequency picked out CMV carriers with the relevant HLA. CMV-specific TCR beta clonotypes restricted by HLA-C were the ones dominating the ex vivo response.

There are a few counts of this clonotype. Its antigen is not known. TCRdb ran MiXCR on the reads and lists one entry per CDR3 protein. The sample yields about 890,000 distinct CDR3 sequences, roughly 31% seen once. The source material was cultured CD8+ T cells from PBMCs, sampled from culture after CMV antigen stimulation. The sequence came from a human donor in good health (CMV status not recorded). Some clones in this sample may be carry-over from other donors' samples.

The CDR3 coding sequence is TGTGCCAGCAGTTGGGACAACTCCTACGAGCAGTACTTC. Translation: CASSWDNSYEQYF. The chain recombines TRBV27 with TRBJ2-7; possibly TRBD1 for D (6 bases). Between the trimmed V and J ends, which lost 4 bases and 0 bases, there was a span of 7 bases. Germline V lookup: CDR1 MNHEY, CDR2 SMNVEV (reference sequence). The CDR3 is 13 residues long.